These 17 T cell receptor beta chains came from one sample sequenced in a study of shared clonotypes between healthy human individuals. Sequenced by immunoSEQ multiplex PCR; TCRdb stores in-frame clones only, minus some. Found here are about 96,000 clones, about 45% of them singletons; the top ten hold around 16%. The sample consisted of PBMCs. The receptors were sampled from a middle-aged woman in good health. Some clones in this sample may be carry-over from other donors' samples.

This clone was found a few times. For the CDR3, the DNA is TGCGCCAGCAGTCTCGGGGGGGACCCCTACGAGCAGTACTTC. The encoded protein is CASSLGGDPYEQYF. The chain links TRBV10-1 to TRBJ2-7; 8 bases map to TRBD2. Germline V gives CDR1 WNHNN, CDR2 SYGVQD (reference sequence). The V gene end was trimmed by 5 bases and the J gene end by 2 bases; junction bases not matched to a gene: 5. The CDR3 has 14 amino acids.

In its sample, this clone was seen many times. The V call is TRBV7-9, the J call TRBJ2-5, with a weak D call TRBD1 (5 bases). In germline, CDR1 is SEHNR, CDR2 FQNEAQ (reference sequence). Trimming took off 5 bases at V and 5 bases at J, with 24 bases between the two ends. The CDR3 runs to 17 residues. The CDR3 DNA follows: TGTGCCAGCAGCGAACTGGACAAATCCGGGTTTCAGGAGACCCAGTACTTC. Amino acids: CASSELDKSGFQETQYF.

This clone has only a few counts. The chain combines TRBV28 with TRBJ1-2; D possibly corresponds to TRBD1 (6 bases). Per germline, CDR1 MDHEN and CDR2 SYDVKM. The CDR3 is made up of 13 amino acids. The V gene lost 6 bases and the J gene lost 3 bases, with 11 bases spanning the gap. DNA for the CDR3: TGTGCCAGCAGCGGGGGGGGCTACTATGGCTACACCTTC. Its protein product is CASSGGGYYGYTF.

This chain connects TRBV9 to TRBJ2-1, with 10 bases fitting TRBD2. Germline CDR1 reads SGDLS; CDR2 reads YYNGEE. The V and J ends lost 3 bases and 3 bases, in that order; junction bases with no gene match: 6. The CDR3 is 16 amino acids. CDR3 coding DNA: TGTGCCAGCAGCGCAGGACTAGCGGCAGACTACAATGAGCAGTTCTTC. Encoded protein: CASSAGLAADYNEQFF.

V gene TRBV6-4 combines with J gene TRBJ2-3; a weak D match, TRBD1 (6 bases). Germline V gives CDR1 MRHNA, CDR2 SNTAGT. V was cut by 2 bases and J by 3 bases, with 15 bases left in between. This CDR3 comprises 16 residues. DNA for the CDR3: TGTGCCAGCAGTGACAGCGCAGGGGCAGCGACAGATACGCAGTATTTT. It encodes CASSDSAGAATDTQYF.

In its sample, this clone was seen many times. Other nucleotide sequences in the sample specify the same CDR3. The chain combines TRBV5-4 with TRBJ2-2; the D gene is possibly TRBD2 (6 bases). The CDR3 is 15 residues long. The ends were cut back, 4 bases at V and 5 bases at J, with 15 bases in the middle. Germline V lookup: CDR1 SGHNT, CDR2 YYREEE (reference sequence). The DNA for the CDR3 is TGTGCCAGCAGCCAAGATCACGGGAGTACCGGGGAGCTGTTTTTT. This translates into CASSQDHGSTGELFF.

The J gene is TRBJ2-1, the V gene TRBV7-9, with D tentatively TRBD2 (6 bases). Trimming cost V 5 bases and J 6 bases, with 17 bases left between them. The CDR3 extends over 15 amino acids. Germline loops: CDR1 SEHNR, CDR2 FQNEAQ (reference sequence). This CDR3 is CASSRKLRLGNEQFF. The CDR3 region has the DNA TGTGCCAGCAGCCGCAAGTTACGACTAGGCAATGAGCAGTTCTTC.

DNA for the CDR3: TGTGCCTGGAGTCGTACAGCGAACCAAGAGACCCAGTACTTC. This sequence encodes CAWSRTANQETQYF. The chain couples TRBV30 to TRBJ2-5; D uncertain. This CDR3 region has 14 residues. The V end lost 2 bases, the J end lost 0 bases, and 10 bases lay between the germline ends. Germline-derived CDR1 and CDR2 are GTSNPN and SVGIG (reference sequence).

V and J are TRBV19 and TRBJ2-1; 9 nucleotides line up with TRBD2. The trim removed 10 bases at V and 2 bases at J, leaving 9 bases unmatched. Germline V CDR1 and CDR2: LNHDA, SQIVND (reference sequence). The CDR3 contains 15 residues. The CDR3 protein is CATSPGTSPYNEQFF. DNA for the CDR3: TGTGCCACCAGCCCCGGGACTAGCCCCTACAATGAGCAGTTCTTC.

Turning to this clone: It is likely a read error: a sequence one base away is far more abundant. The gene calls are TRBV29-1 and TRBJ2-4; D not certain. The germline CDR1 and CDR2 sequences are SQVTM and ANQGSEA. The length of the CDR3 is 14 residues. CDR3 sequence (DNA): TGCAGCGTTGAAAGTGAATGGCCCAAAAACATTCAGCACTTC. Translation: CSVESEWPKNIQHF.

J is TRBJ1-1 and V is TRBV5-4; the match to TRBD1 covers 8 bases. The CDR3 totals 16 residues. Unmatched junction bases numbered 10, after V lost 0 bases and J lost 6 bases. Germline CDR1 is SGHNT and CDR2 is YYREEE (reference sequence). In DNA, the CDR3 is TGTGCCAGCAGCTTGGCCTGGACAGGGCGGGGGGCTGAAGCTTTCTTT. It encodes CASSLAWTGRGAEAFF. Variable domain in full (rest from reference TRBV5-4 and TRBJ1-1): ETGVTQSPTHLIKTRGQQVTLRCSSQSGHNTVSWYQQALGQGPQFIFQYYREEENGRGNFPPRFSGLQFPNYSSELNVNALELDDSALYLCASSLAWTGRGAEAFFGQGTRLTVV.

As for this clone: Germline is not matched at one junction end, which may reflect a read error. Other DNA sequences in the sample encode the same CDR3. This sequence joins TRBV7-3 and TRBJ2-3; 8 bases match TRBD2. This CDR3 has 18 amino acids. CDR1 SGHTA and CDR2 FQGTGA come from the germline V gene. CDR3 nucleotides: TGTGCCAGCAGCTTACGGGGTAGACTAGCGACCTTCACAGACACGCAGTATTTT. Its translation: CASSLRGRLATFTDTQYF.

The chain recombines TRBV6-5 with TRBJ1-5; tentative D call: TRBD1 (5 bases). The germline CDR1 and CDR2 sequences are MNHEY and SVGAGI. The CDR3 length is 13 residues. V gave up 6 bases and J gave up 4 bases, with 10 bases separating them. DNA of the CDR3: TGTGCCAGCAGCTCGACAGAGAATCAGCCCCAGCATTTT. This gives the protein CASSSTENQPQHF.

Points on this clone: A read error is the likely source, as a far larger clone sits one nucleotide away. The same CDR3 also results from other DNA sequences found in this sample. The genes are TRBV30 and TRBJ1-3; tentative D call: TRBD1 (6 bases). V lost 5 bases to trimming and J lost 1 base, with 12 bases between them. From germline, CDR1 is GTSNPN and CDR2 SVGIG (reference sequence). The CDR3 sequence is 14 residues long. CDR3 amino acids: CAWLRGRSGNTIYF. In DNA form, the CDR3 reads TGTGCCTGGTTAAGGGGGAGATCTGGAAACACCATATATTTT.

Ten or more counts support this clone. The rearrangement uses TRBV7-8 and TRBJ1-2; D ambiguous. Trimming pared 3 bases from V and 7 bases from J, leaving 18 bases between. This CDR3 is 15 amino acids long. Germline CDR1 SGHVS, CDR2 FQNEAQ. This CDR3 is CASSLSSGVGLGYTF. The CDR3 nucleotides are TGTGCCAGCAGCTTGAGTAGTGGTGTAGGGCTTGGCTACACCTTC.

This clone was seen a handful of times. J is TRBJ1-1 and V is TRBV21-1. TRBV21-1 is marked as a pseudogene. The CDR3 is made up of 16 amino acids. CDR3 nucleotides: TGTGCCAGCAGCAAAGGCAGGGGGGGACTTCACACTGAAGCTTTCTTT. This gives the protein CASSKGRGGLHTEAFF.

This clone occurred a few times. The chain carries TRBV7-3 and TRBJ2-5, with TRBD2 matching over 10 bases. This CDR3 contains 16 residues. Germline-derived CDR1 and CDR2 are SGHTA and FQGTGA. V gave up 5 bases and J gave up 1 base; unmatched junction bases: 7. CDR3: CASSRTAGGPQETQYF. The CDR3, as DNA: TGTGCCAGCAGCCGAACAGCGGGAGGGCCCCAAGAGACCCAGTACTTC.